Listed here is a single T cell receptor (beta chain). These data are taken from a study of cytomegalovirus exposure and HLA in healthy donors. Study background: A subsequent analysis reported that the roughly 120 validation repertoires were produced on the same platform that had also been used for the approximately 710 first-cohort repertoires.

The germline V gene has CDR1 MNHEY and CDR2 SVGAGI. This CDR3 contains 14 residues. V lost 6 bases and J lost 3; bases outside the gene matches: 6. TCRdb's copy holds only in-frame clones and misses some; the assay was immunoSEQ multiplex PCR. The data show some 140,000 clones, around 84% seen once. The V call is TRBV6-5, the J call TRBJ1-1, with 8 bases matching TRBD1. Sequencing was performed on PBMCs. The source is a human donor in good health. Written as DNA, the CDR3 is TGTGCCAGCAGGAGGCTGACAGGGGACACTGAAGCTTTCTTT. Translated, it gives CASRRLTGDTEAFF.